This T cell receptor beta chain was captured in a study of T cell responses to AZD1222 COVID-19 vaccine. Assay used: immunoSEQ multiplex PCR; TCRdb lists only in-frame clones, some missing. The data contain about 210,000 clones, about 94% of them singletons. The V gene's germline CDR1 is LNHDA and CDR2 SQIVND (reference sequence). The ends were cut back, 3 bases at V and 11 bases at J, with 8 bases in the middle. The CDR3 contains 11 residues. Sequenced material: peripheral blood, taken 28 days after the second dose of the MenACWY control vaccine. This TCR derives from an adult who received the MenACWY meningococcal vaccine as a control. The chain carries TRBV19 and TRBJ2-4; D unresolved. The CDR3 spells CASSIGPLQYF. The CDR3 nucleotides read TGTGCCAGTAGTATCGGGCCGCTTCAGTACTTC.